This is a list of T cell receptor beta chains from one sample in a study of cytomegalovirus exposure and HLA in healthy donors. Here immunoSEQ multiplex PCR was the method, and the copy in TCRdb shows in-frame clones only, minus some. Among 110,000 or so clones listed, approximately 80% were seen once. Sequenced material: PBMCs. These receptors were obtained from a woman younger than 35 in good health and CMV-seronegative. Each CDR3 is given with its conserved first and last residue. A D gene is named only where the DNA matches it firmly. The size of a clone is reported for some rows only, either as once, few or many, or as a class for expanded clones.

j_gene,v_gene,d_gene,abundance,CDR3aa,CDR3nt
TRBJ1-3,TRBV27,.,.,CASSPYTGQGNTIYF,TGTGCCAGCAGTCCATATACAGGGCAAGGAAACACCATATATTTT
TRBJ1-2,TRBV29-1,TRBD1,.,CSVPDRNYGYTF,TGCAGCGTCCCGGACAGGAACTATGGCTACACCTTC
TRBJ1-4,TRBV7-9,.,few,CSSSPSSPPAWEKLFF,TGTTCCAGCAGCCCTAGTTCCCCCCCGGCTTGGGAAAAACTGTTTTTT
TRBJ2-2,TRBV9,TRBD2,.,CASSSGTTNTGELFF,TGTGCCAGTTCCTCCGGGACTACGAACACCGGGGAGCTGTTTTTT
TRBJ1-1,TRBV10-1,TRBD1,.,CASRSGTDGNTEAFF,TGCGCCAGCAGGTCCGGGACAGACGGGAACACTGAAGCTTTCTTT
TRBJ2-1,TRBV6-4,TRBD2,.,CASSERGGQDEQFF,TGTGCCAGCAGTGAGCGGGGGGGCCAGGATGAGCAGTTCTTC
TRBJ2-3,TRBV6-5,.,once,CASRIASTDTQYF,TGTGCCAGCAGAATAGCGAGCACAGATACGCAGTATTTT
TRBJ1-4,TRBV6-5,.,.,CASNTGGGTNEKLFF,TGTGCCAGCAATACGGGGGGGGGCACTAATGAAAAACTGTTTTTT
TRBJ2-7,TRBV7-9,TRBD1,once,CASSMGTGPRGEQYF,TGTGCCAGCAGCATGGGGACAGGTCCAAGGGGAGAGCAGTACTTC
TRBJ1-1,TRBV10-2,TRBD1,.,CASSEGWTGTAFF,TGCGCCAGCAGTGAGGGTTGGACAGGGACAGCTTTCTTT
TRBJ2-2,TRBV5-1,TRBD1,.,CASSHDRGVGELFF,TGCGCCAGCAGCCACGACAGGGGAGTTGGGGAGCTGTTTTTT
TRBJ2-7,TRBV11-2,TRBD1,.,CASSLTGGASYEQYF,TGTGCCAGCAGCCTAACAGGGGGTGCCTCCTACGAGCAGTACTTC
TRBJ1-1,TRBV7-9,TRBD1,.,CASRPQGAYTEAFF,TGTGCCAGCAGACCACAGGGGGCATACACTGAAGCTTTCTTT
TRBJ2-5,TRBV5-4,.,.,CASSRYAGQETQYF,TGTGCCAGCAGCCGTTACGCAGGTCAGGAGACCCAGTACTTC
TRBJ2-2,TRBV5-1,.,few,CASSWGPRTGELFF,TGCGCCAGCAGTTGGGGGCCACGCACCGGGGAGCTGTTTTTT
TRBJ2-3,TRBV7-9,.,.,CASSFNTDTQYF,TGTGCCAGCAGCTTTAACACAGATACGCAGTATTTT
TRBJ1-1,TRBV4-1,.,.,CASSPPRVTNTEAFF,TGCGCCAGCAGCCCCCCCAGGGTTACGAACACTGAAGCTTTCTTT
TRBJ1-6,TRBV2,.,.,CASSPVWALNSPLHF,TGTGCCAGCAGCCCCGTTTGGGCCCTAAATTCACCCCTCCACTTT
TRBJ2-1,TRBV7-2,TRBD2,.,CASSWASGSVGEQFF,TGTGCCAGCAGCTGGGCTAGCGGGAGCGTTGGTGAGCAGTTCTTC
TRBJ1-5,TRBV25-1,TRBD1,.,CASSESGGQGFLPQHF,TGTGCCAGCAGTGAATCGGGGGGACAGGGGTTTTTGCCCCAGCATTTT
TRBJ2-3,TRBV7-9,.,.,CSSSLGSTADTQYF,TGTTCCAGCAGCCTTGGTTCCACAGCAGATACGCAGTATTTT
TRBJ1-5,TRBV19,TRBD1,.,CASTAGQGPRQPQHF,TGTGCCAGTACCGCCGGACAGGGCCCACGTCAGCCCCAGCATTTT
TRBJ1-2,TRBV27,.,.,CASSLREGYGYTF,TGTGCCAGCAGCCTCAGGGAGGGCTATGGCTACACCTTC
TRBJ1-2,TRBV7-5,.,.,CARSFQYRVFPSSNYGYTF,TGTGCCAGAAGCTTCCAATACAGGGTTTTCCCCAGCTCTAACTATGGCTACACCTTC
TRBJ2-1,TRBV5-1,.,.,CASSLAESSYNEQFF,TGCGCCAGCAGCTTGGCGGAGAGCTCCTACAATGAGCAGTTCTTC
TRBJ1-3,TRBV4-3,.,.,CASSQDLVAGNTIYF,TGCGCCAGCAGCCAAGATTTGGTAGCTGGAAACACCATATATTTT
TRBJ1-5,TRBV11-2,.,.,CASSLQGNQPQHF,TGTGCCAGCAGCTTGCAGGGTAATCAGCCCCAGCATTTT
TRBJ2-7,TRBV14,.,few,CASSQGPGTRDYEQYF,TGTGCCAGCAGCCAGGGCCCAGGGACACGAGACTACGAGCAGTACTTC
TRBJ1-5,TRBV6-1,.,.,CASRDTSVNQPQHF,TGTGCCAGCAGAGATACAAGTGTCAATCAGCCCCAGCATTTT
TRBJ1-2,TRBV6-5,TRBD1,.,CASSLEGAFVRGYTF,TGTGCCAGCAGTCTCGAGGGGGCCTTTGTCCGTGGCTACACCTTC
TRBJ2-1,TRBV7-2,.,.,CASSLVGGIDNEQFF,TGTGCCAGCAGCTTAGTGGGCGGGATCGACAATGAGCAGTTCTTC
TRBJ2-1,TRBV5-1,.,.,CASRPTENRENEQFF,TGCGCCAGCAGGCCTACAGAAAACAGGGAAAATGAACAGTTCTTC
TRBJ2-5,TRBV10-1,.,.,CASSAPTGAGEEETQYF,TGCGCCAGCAGTGCCCCCACCGGAGCGGGTGAAGAAGAGACCCAGTACTTC
TRBJ1-2,TRBV27,TRBD1,once,CATIRTGGGYTF,TGTGCCACCATAAGAACAGGGGGCGGCTACACCTTC
TRBJ1-4,TRBV29-1,TRBD1,.,CSAEQGFMMFF,TGCAGCGCGGAACAGGGGTTCATGATGTTTTTT
TRBJ2-7,TRBV20-1,.,.,CSARNHYEQYF,TGCAGTGCTAGAAATCACTACGAGCAGTACTTC
TRBJ1-1,TRBV7-2,TRBD1,.,CASSLGRDRSNTEAFF,TGTGCCAGCAGCTTAGGTCGGGACAGGTCAAACACTGAAGCTTTCTTT
TRBJ2-3,TRBV4-3,.,.,CASSQSLVFSTDTQYF,TGCGCCAGCAGCCAGTCCCTAGTTTTCAGCACAGATACGCAGTATTTT
TRBJ2-2,TRBV30,.,.,CAWSLGGPGELFF,TGTGCCTGGAGTCTAGGAGGGCCCGGGGAGCTGTTTTTT
TRBJ1-2,TRBV28,.,.,CASSLSGYRKANYGYTF,TGTGCCAGCAGTTTATCGGGATATCGAAAAGCTAACTATGGCTACACCTTC
TRBJ2-7,TRBV2,.,.,CASSAQAYEQYF,TGTGCCAGCAGCGCCCAGGCCTACGAGCAGTACTTC
TRBJ1-1,TRBV29-1,.,few,CSVVSGGRTEAFF,TGCAGCGTTGTCAGCGGGGGGCGGACTGAAGCTTTCTTT
TRBJ2-1,TRBV7-3,.,.,CASSLGGGPSNEQFF,TGTGCCAGCAGCTTAGGGGGGGGGCCTAGTAATGAGCAGTTCTTC
TRBJ2-7,TRBV18,.,.,CASSPTPSTGTYEQYF,TGTGCCAGCTCACCAACGCCTTCTACGGGTACCTACGAGCAGTACTTC
TRBJ2-7,TRBV4-1,.,.,CASSQARGAGNAYEQYF,TGCGCCAGCAGCCAAGCGCGGGGAGCGGGCAACGCCTACGAGCAGTACTTC